Following are 10 T cell receptor beta chains from one sample sequenced in a study of blood T cell repertoires in COVID-19. Clones were read by immunoSEQ multiplex PCR, and TCRdb kept only the in-frame ones, dropping some. The sample lists around 290,000 clones, approximately 93% occurring once. The sequencing sample was made of peripheral blood. The receptors stem from a woman in her thirties with COVID-19, enrolled during active disease.

The chain joins TRBV5-1 to TRBJ2-7; TRBD1 might be the D (5 bases). CDR1 is SGHRS, CDR2 YFSETQ, per germline. V was trimmed by 4 bases and J by 0 bases, leaving 14 bases between them. The CDR3 is 15 amino acids. CDR3 nucleotide sequence: TGCGCCAGCAGCACCGCAGGGTCCCACTCCTACGAGCAGTACTTC. Its translation: CASSTAGSHSYEQYF.

The chain combines TRBV5-6 with TRBJ2-4; possibly TRBD1 for D (5 bases). Per the germline V gene, CDR1 is SGHDT and CDR2 is YYEEEE. The CDR3 runs to 11 residues. V was clipped by 1 base and J by 14 bases, with 10 bases between them. CDR3 DNA sequence: TGTGCCAGCAGCTTGATGGGCAGGGAGTACTTC. It codes for CASSLMGREYF.

The chain combines TRBV11-2 with TRBJ1-3, with D possibly TRBD1 on 6 matching bases. The V and J ends lost 3 bases and 4 bases respectively, with 13 bases between them. Germline V gene data show CDR1 as SGHAT and CDR2 as FQNNGV. This CDR3 contains 15 residues. Here the CDR3 reads CASSFGGGEGNTIYF. As DNA, the CDR3 is TGTGCCAGCAGCTTTGGTGGGGGCGAAGGAAACACCATATATTTT.

V and J are TRBV5-1 and TRBJ2-7, with TRBD2 matching over 9 bases. The ends lost 0 bases at V and 5 bases at J; junction bases unmatched: 6. This CDR3 has 15 amino acids. Per germline, CDR1 SGHRS and CDR2 YFSETQ. The CDR3: CASSLDSGSRNEQYF. The CDR3 bases are TGCGCCAGCAGCTTGGATAGCGGGAGTCGCAACGAGCAGTACTTC.

V gene TRBV11-2 combines with J gene TRBJ2-3; maybe TRBD2 (5 bases). This CDR3 comprises 17 residues. Germline V gives CDR1 SGHAT, CDR2 FQNNGV. Trimming cost V 1 base and J 0 bases, with 14 bases left between them. As DNA, the CDR3 is TGTGCCAGCAGCTTAGTGTCCCGGTGGACTAGCACAGATACGCAGTATTTT. It is translated as CASSLVSRWTSTDTQYF. The full variable domain, rest sourced from reference TRBV11-2 and TRBJ2-3, is EAGVAQSPRYKIIEKRQSVAFWCNPISGHATLYWYQQILGQGPKLLIQFQNNGVVDDSQLPKDRFSAERLKGVDSTLKIQPAKLEDSAVYLCASSLVSRWTSTDTQYFGPGTRLTVL.

The gene calls are TRBV6-4 and TRBJ1-2; 12 bases fit TRBD1. From germline, CDR1 is MRHNA and CDR2 SNTAGT. The CDR3 consists of 17 residues. The J segment lost 7 bases and the V segment lost 3 bases, leaving 12 bases of the junction unmatched. CDR3 nucleotide sequence: TGTGCCAGCAGTGAATTGCCGGGACAGGGGGCAGGTGGTGGCTACACCTTC. Residues: CASSELPGQGAGGGYTF.

In this sample, this clone turned up a few times. The chain couples TRBV9 to TRBJ2-1; D unresolved. Germline V lookup: CDR1 SGDLS, CDR2 YYNGEE. The CDR3 loop spans 12 amino acids. V gave up 5 bases and J gave up 4 bases, with 7 bases separating them. Here the CDR3 DNA reads TGTGCCAGCAGTGTCGAGTACAATGAGCAGTTCTTC. Translating gives CASSVEYNEQFF.

This chain uses TRBV9 with TRBJ2-7, with D perhaps TRBD2 (5 bases). V lost 4 bases and J lost 4, with 9 bases in between. The CDR3 is made up of 12 amino acids. CDR1 and CDR2 (germline): SGDLS, YYNGEE. CDR3: CASSTTTYEQYF. DNA of the CDR3: TGTGCCAGCAGCACGACTACTTACGAGCAGTACTTC.

The chain is built from TRBV5-6 and TRBJ1-2; tentatively, D is TRBD1 (5 bases). Germline V gene sequence: CDR1 SGHDT, CDR2 YYEEEE. The CDR3 consists of 17 residues. The germline V and J ends were trimmed by 0 bases and 6 bases, with 21 bases remaining between them. The CDR3, as DNA: TGTGCCAGCAGCTTGGTAGTGGGAGGGCAGGGATGGAATGGCTACACCTTC. It encodes CASSLVVGGQGWNGYTF.

The rearrangement links TRBV28 to TRBJ2-7, with a possible D match to TRBD2 (5 bases). V dropped 2 bases and J dropped 2 bases, with 13 bases sitting between them. Looked up from germline, CDR1 is MDHEN and CDR2 is SYDVKM. CDR3 length: 15 residues. CDR3 DNA sequence: TGTGCCAGCAGTTTACCCTCCACTAGGACCTACGAGCAGTACTTC. The encoded protein is CASSLPSTRTYEQYF.